Reported below is one T cell receptor beta chain. As yet, its antigen is unknown. The CDR3 has 15 residues. V shed 4 bases, J shed 2 bases, and the junction held 3 bases outside the gene matches. Germline V CDR1 and CDR2: SGHTA, FQGNSA. The sample is drawn from a study of post-analysis software for immune sequencing data. Across the whole study: The disease courses covered relapsing-remitting, secondary progressive and progressive-relapsing multiple sclerosis. General study points: A handful of TRBV segments were significantly more frequent in patients than in controls. TRBV5-6, TRBV5-1 and TRBV20-1 were among these segments. Multiple sclerosis patients had significantly lower normalized Chao1 diversity than controls.

The authors incorporated unique molecular identifiers into the TCR beta cDNA libraries. Between about 1 and 10 million T cells gave rise to about 450,000 cDNA molecules. MiXCR was run by TCRdb on the PCR reads, yielding one entry per CDR3 protein. The repertoire holds hundreds of thousands of distinct CDR3 sequences, with 25% to 30% as singletons. Sequenced material: blood. The receptor was derived from a girl aged 5-17 years with multiple sclerosis. The chain carries TRBV7-2 and TRBJ1-3, with 9 bases matching TRBD1. The DNA for the CDR3 is TGTGCCAGCAGCTCGGACAGGGGAACTGGAAACACCATATATTTT. Translation gives CASSSDRGTGNTIYF.